The clone carrying this T cell receptor (beta chain) has at least ten counts. This sample was taken from a study of T-cell reconstitution after alpha-beta-depleted transplantation in children. The TCRbeta library was prepared with unique molecular identifiers. MiXCR, applied by TCRdb to the PCR reads, yields one record per CDR3 protein. The table has around 200,000 distinct CDR3 sequences, roughly 7.5% seen once; the top ten hold around 3.1%. V lost 5 bases and J lost 3; bases outside the gene matches: 8. Germline V CDR1 and CDR2: KGHDR, SFDVKD. The CDR3 runs 16 residues. This chain joins TRBV24-1 and TRBJ2-2; 7 bases fit TRBD1. The sequence was obtained from a human donor who donated a stem cell graft to a child with Wiskott-Aldrich syndrome. The specimen comprised PBMCs from the stem cell graft donor, sampled from the stem cell graft. The CDR3 nucleotides read TGTGCCACCAGTGCGGGAAACAGGGGTGACACCGGGGAGCTGTTTTTT. It yields the protein CATSAGNRGDTGELFF.